The 27 T cell receptor beta chains in this list originate from one sample, sequenced in a study of OX40 agonist ivuxolimab in advanced cancers. Generated by immunoSEQ multiplex PCR, the TCRdb table keeps only in-frame clones and is missing some. The data show 40,000 to 55,000 clones, roughly 88% seen once. The sample was CD4+ or CD8+ T cells sorted from blood, taken in a trial of the OX40 agonist ivuxolimab. The receptors derive from an adult with an advanced solid tumor such as melanoma, head and neck, liver or kidney cancer.

The chain combines TRBV9 with TRBJ1-4, with 7 bases fitting TRBD1. V lost 4 bases and J lost 8; bases outside the gene matches: 11. The CDR3 loop spans 15 amino acids. In germline, CDR1 is SGDLS, CDR2 YYNGEE. This CDR3 is CASSPKTGILEKLFF. CDR3 nucleotides: TGTGCCAGCAGCCCGAAGACAGGGATCCTCGAAAAACTGTTTTTT.

This clone was picked up a small number of times. The chain combines TRBV6-5 with TRBJ1-1, with D tentatively TRBD1 (5 bases). This CDR3 is built from 14 residues. V was cut by 6 bases and J by 5 bases, with 16 bases left in between. The germline V gene encodes CDR1 MNHEY and CDR2 SVGAGI. This CDR3 reads CASRPIGAATEAFF. As DNA, the CDR3 is TGTGCCAGCAGACCGATAGGGGCCGCAACTGAAGCTTTCTTT.

V gene TRBV9 combines with J gene TRBJ1-3, with 9 nucleotides matching TRBD1. The CDR3 contains 14 residues. J gave up 8 bases and V 3 bases, and 6 bases lay outside the gene matches. Germline V gene sequence: CDR1 SGDLS, CDR2 YYNGEE. In DNA, the CDR3 is TGTGCCAGCAGCGAAAGACAGGGGGTTGACACCATATATTTT. Translation: CASSERQGVDTIYF.

With regard to this clone: A read error may account for a junction end that differs from germline. Other DNA variants within this sample encode the same CDR3. The J gene is TRBJ2-6, the V gene TRBV7-3; 7 nucleotides agree with TRBD1. This CDR3 contains 15 residues. Germline lookup yields CDR1 SGHTA and CDR2 FQGTGA. For the CDR3, the DNA is TGCGCCAGCAGCTCGACAGGGACAGGGGCCAACGTCCTGACTTTC. Its protein product is CASSSTGTGANVLTF.

The chain uses TRBV2 and TRBJ1-1; no clear D gene. CDR3 length: 14 amino acids. The germline V gene encodes CDR1 SNHLY and CDR2 FYNNEI. V lost 2 bases to trimming and J lost 2 bases, with 9 bases between them. CDR3 nucleotide sequence: TGTGCCAGCAGTGAAAGGCGGGGTAACACTGAAGCTTTCTTT. Residues: CASSERRGNTEAFF.

This chain links TRBV30 with TRBJ1-6, with 7 bases matching TRBD1. With V trimmed by 3 bases and J by 11 bases, 16 bases remained unmatched. The length of the CDR3 is 16 residues. Germline-derived CDR1 and CDR2 are GTSNPN and SVGIG (reference sequence). CDR3 in DNA: TGTGCCTGGAGCTCAATACCGAGACAGGGTTGGACACCCCTCCACTTT. This encodes CAWSSIPRQGWTPLHF.

This clone was recorded once. The chain joins TRBV4-3 to TRBJ2-2; no reliable D call. CDR1 and CDR2 from the germline V gene are LGHNA and YSLEER. The CDR3 sequence is 17 residues long. Trimming left V 0 bases short and J 4 bases short, with 15 bases between. The CDR3 spells CASSQEVRVTGTGELFF. CDR3 nucleotides: TGCGCCAGCAGCCAAGAAGTGCGAGTAACCGGCACCGGGGAGCTGTTTTTT.

This clone was found once. The J gene is TRBJ2-2, the V gene TRBV6-6; possible D gene TRBD2, 7 bases. With 3 bases removed from V and 4 bases from J, the gap between germline ends came to 15 bases. Germline CDR1 MNHNY, CDR2 SVGAGI (reference sequence). The CDR3 extends over 16 amino acids. CDR3 sequence: CASSYRGGSGTGELFF. The CDR3 nucleotides read TGTGCCAGCAGTTATAGGGGGGGGAGTGGCACCGGGGAGCTGTTTTTT.

The genes are TRBV7-9 and TRBJ2-3; 7 bases align to TRBD1. The CDR3 contains 16 residues. V shed 2 bases and J 0 bases; nucleotides not matched to a gene: 5. The germline gives CDR1 SEHNR, CDR2 FQNEAQ (reference sequence). CDR3 DNA sequence: TGTGCCAGCAGCTTATGGGGACAGACTAGCACAGATACGCAGTATTTT. As protein: CASSLWGQTSTDTQYF.

This chain links TRBV9 with TRBJ2-5, with TRBD2 identical over 16 bases. This CDR3 contains 16 residues. The J segment lost 5 bases and the V segment lost 4 bases, leaving 5 bases of the junction unmatched. The germline gives CDR1 SGDLS, CDR2 YYNGEE. The CDR3 sequence is CASSKGLAGGGETQYF. CDR3 sequence (DNA): TGTGCCAGCAGCAAGGGACTAGCGGGAGGGGGGGAGACCCAGTACTTC.

The genes are TRBV7-3 and TRBJ2-7, with a tentative D call TRBD2 (7 bases). The CDR3 is made up of 15 amino acids. Germline V lookup: CDR1 SGHTA, CDR2 FQGTGA. Trimming cost V 2 bases and J 3 bases, with 14 bases left between them. The chain's CDR3 is CASSLDGGGLYEQYF. CDR3 bases: TGTGCCAGCAGCTTAGATGGCGGGGGCCTCTACGAGCAGTACTTC.

The J gene is TRBJ2-2, the V gene TRBV7-9; unclear D gene. CDR1 SEHNR and CDR2 FQNEAQ come from the germline V gene (reference sequence). V shed 1 base and J shed 4 bases, with 10 bases lying between them. CDR3 length: 15 amino acids. In DNA, the CDR3 is TGTGCCAGCAGCTTAGATGGCCCTTCCACCGGGGAGCTGTTTTTT. Amino acids: CASSLDGPSTGELFF. Looking up the rest from reference TRBV7-9 and TRBJ2-2 gives the full variable domain: DTGVSQNPRHKITKRGQNVTFRCDPISEHNRLYWYRQTLGQGPEFLTYFQNEAQLEKSRLLSDRFSAERPKGSFSTLEIQRTEQGDSAMYLCASSLDGPSTGELFFGEGSRLTVL.

This chain uses TRBV4-3 with TRBJ1-3; no reliable D call. The CDR3 has 17 amino acids. Germline CDR1 reads LGHNA; CDR2 reads YSLEER. Trimming pared 0 bases from V and 0 bases from J, leaving 12 bases between. In DNA form, the CDR3 reads TGCGCCAGCAGCCAAGAGCGACGGCGAAGCTCTGGAAACACCATATATTTT. It yields the protein CASSQERRRSSGNTIYF.

The V and J genes are TRBV15 and TRBJ1-2; D might be TRBD1 (5 bases). Germline loops: CDR1 LNHNV, CDR2 YYDKDF (reference sequence). The CDR3 covers 18 residues. Trimming removed 1 base from V and 3 bases from J, with 21 bases in between. CDR3 in amino acids: CATSRVEVQGRWDYGYTF. As DNA, the CDR3 is TGTGCCACCAGCAGAGTAGAGGTGCAGGGAAGGTGGGACTATGGCTACACCTTC. Together with reference TRBV15 and TRBJ1-2, the CDR3 gives the full variable domain: DAMVIQNPRYQVTQFGKPVTLSCSQTLNHNVMYWYQQKSSQAPKLLFHYYDKDFNNEADTPDNFQSRRPNTSFCFLDIRSPGLGDTAMYLCATSRVEVQGRWDYGYTFGSGTRLTVV.

This chain uses TRBV28 with TRBJ1-6, with D unclear. V lost 1 base, J lost 0 bases, and 7 bases lay in between. This CDR3 contains 16 residues. Per the germline V gene, CDR1 is MDHEN and CDR2 is SYDVKM. The CDR3 DNA is TGTGCCAGCAGTTTATCGGGCAGCTCCTATAATTCACCCCTCCACTTT. As protein: CASSLSGSSYNSPLHF.

This clone was seen a single time. J is TRBJ2-2 and V is TRBV9; 13 bases line up with TRBD2. The CDR3 is 19 residues long. Germline V gene lookup returns CDR1 SGDLS and CDR2 YYNGEE. Trimming removed 0 bases from V and 7 bases from J; junction bases left unmatched: 12. In DNA form, the CDR3 reads TGTGCCAGCAGCGTAGGTGGGATACTAGCGGGGGGGCCGGACGGGGAGCTGTTTTTT. Encoded protein: CASSVGGILAGGPDGELFF.

The chain joins TRBV6-5 to TRBJ2-1; TRBD2 aligns across 10 bases. This CDR3 spans 16 amino acids. Germline assignment: CDR1 MNHEY and CDR2 SVGAGI. V was pared by 2 bases and J by 9 bases, with 10 bases of the junction left unmatched. DNA of the CDR3: TGTGCCAGCAGTTACAAATCGAGCGGGGGGGCTGGTGAGCAGTTCTTC. Its translation: CASSYKSSGGAGEQFF.

The chain carries TRBV10-3 and TRBJ1-3; D perhaps matches TRBD1 (5 bases). Germline V CDR1 and CDR2: ENHRY, SYGVKD. CDR3 size: 17 residues. Trimming shortened V by 0 bases and J by 2 bases, and 14 bases separated the two germline ends. The CDR3 DNA reads TGTGCCATCAGTGAGTCGCGTGGGGGGACGGCTGGAAACACCATATATTTT. Translated: CAISESRGGTAGNTIYF.

The rearrangement joins TRBV2 to TRBJ2-1; 8 bases map to TRBD2. V gave up 6 bases and J gave up 6 bases; unmatched junction bases: 10. This CDR3 is 15 amino acids long. The germline CDR1 and CDR2 sequences are SNHLY and FYNNEI. The CDR3 nucleotides are TGTGCCAGCAGGGAGGGACTAGTTGGTCGCAATGAGCAGTTCTTC. It specifies CASREGLVGRNEQFF.

The rearrangement links TRBV5-6 to TRBJ1-5, with a possible D match to TRBD1 (6 bases). Germline V gene sequence: CDR1 SGHDT, CDR2 YYEEEE. V lost 5 bases and J 2 bases, leaving 17 bases between the germline ends. This CDR3 is 16 amino acids long. The CDR3 here is CASSNTGRHGNQPQHF. For the CDR3, the DNA is TGTGCCAGCAGTAATACAGGGCGACATGGCAATCAGCCCCAGCATTTT.

The V gene is TRBV5-6, the J gene TRBJ2-5, with 9 bases aligning to TRBD2. Germline CDR1 is SGHDT and CDR2 is YYEEEE. The V gene end was trimmed by 1 base and the J gene end by 5 bases; junction bases not matched to a gene: 9. CDR3 size: 16 residues. The CDR3 here is CASSLTPAGGGETQYF. CDR3 nucleotide sequence: TGTGCCAGCAGCTTGACCCCAGCGGGAGGAGGGGAGACCCAGTACTTC.

V and J are TRBV30 and TRBJ1-2; D may be TRBD1 (5 bases). The CDR3 totals 12 residues. The germline gives CDR1 GTSNPN, CDR2 SVGIG (reference sequence). With 1 base removed from V and 3 bases from J, the gap between germline ends came to 6 bases. The CDR3 protein is CAWSARDYGYTF. The DNA of the CDR3 is TGTGCCTGGAGTGCCAGGGACTATGGCTACACCTTC.

The chain has TRBV9 and TRBJ2-5, with TRBD2 matching over 9 bases. J was trimmed by 5 bases and V by 4 bases; bases with no gene match: 15. Per the germline V gene, CDR1 is SGDLS and CDR2 is YYNGEE. The CDR3 length is 17 residues. CDR3 amino acids: CASSRGAGGFAKETQYF. The DNA of the CDR3 is TGTGCCAGCAGCCGGGGAGCGGGGGGCTTTGCTAAGGAGACCCAGTACTTC.

The chain uses TRBV28 and TRBJ2-7; possibly TRBD2 for D (6 bases). Germline CDR1 reads MDHEN; CDR2 reads SYDVKM. Trimming stripped 4 bases from V and 7 bases from J, with 14 bases between. This CDR3 has 13 residues. The CDR3 loop is CASSSGGREEQYF. In DNA, the CDR3 is TGTGCCAGCAGTTCCGGGGGTCGGGAGGAGCAGTACTTC.

The J gene is TRBJ1-4, the V gene TRBV7-2; 7 bases fit TRBD1. Germline trimming cut 5 bases from V and 7 bases from J; bases unmatched to any gene: 10. Germline assignment: CDR1 SGHTA and CDR2 FQGNSA. The CDR3 is 15 residues long. CDR3 loop: CASSASGGLGEKLFF. The CDR3 DNA reads as TGTGCCAGCAGCGCCTCAGGGGGTCTAGGTGAAAAACTGTTTTTT.

V and J are TRBV18 and TRBJ2-3; 13 bases fit TRBD2. The CDR3 loop spans 17 amino acids. V lost 3 bases and J lost 1; bases outside the gene matches: 4. CDR1 and CDR2 (germline): KGHSH, LQKENI. DNA of the CDR3: TGTGCCAGCTCACCTCGGACTAGCGGGGGAGGCACAGATACGCAGTATTTT. Translation: CASSPRTSGGGTDTQYF.

This chain links TRBV6-6 with TRBJ1-6; a weak D match, TRBD1 (6 bases). The V end was cut by 8 bases, the J end by 9 bases, with 11 bases between. CDR3 length: 12 amino acids. CDR1 MNHNY and CDR2 SVGAGI come from the germline V gene (reference sequence). The CDR3 spells CASGGHSSPLHF. DNA for the CDR3: TGTGCCAGCGGGGGACACAGTTCACCCCTCCACTTT.